Shown below are 13 T cell receptor beta chains from a single sample sequenced in a study of T cells in Graves' hyperthyroidism and ophthalmopathy. The source material, RNA transcripts, was used to amplify TCR beta CDR3 regions. TCR CDR3 underwent first-round RT-PCR with the HTBI primer set. MiXCR was run by TCRdb on the multiplex PCR reads, yielding one entry per CDR3 protein. The sample includes about 520,000 distinct CDR3 sequences, approximately 25% of them seen just once. Sequenced material: blood. All receptors derive from a woman aged 25 to 39 with Graves' ophthalmopathy.

The rearrangement uses TRBV24-1 and TRBJ2-5, with 7 positions matching TRBD2. Per the germline V gene, CDR1 is KGHDR and CDR2 is SFDVKD. The CDR3 totals 15 residues. V lost 4 bases to trimming and J lost 5 bases; unmatched junction nucleotides: 9. As DNA, the CDR3 is TGTGCCACCAGTGACTCCCGGGTCGGGAGGGAGACCCAGTACTTC. The encoded protein is CATSDSRVGRETQYF.

This clonotype has ten or more counts. The chain uses TRBV27 and TRBJ1-1; perhaps TRBD1 as D (6 bases). This CDR3 contains 14 residues. V lost 5 bases, J lost 3 bases, and 13 bases lay in between. Germline V lookup: CDR1 MNHEY, CDR2 SMNVEV (reference sequence). The chain's CDR3 is CASSPRTADTEAFF. The CDR3 DNA follows: TGTGCCAGCAGTCCTCGGACAGCAGACACTGAAGCTTTCTTT.

This clonotype has ten or more counts. The genes are TRBV7-8 and TRBJ2-5; D not resolved. The CDR3 has 11 amino acids. Germline loops: CDR1 SGHVS, CDR2 FQNEAQ. V was pared by 10 bases and J by 4 bases, with 10 bases between. This CDR3 reads CATHNGETQYF. For the CDR3, the DNA is TGTGCCACACACAATGGAGAGACCCAGTACTTC.

Many counts were recorded for this clonotype. The chain is built from TRBV7-3 and TRBJ2-7; D is uncertain. The CDR3 consists of 12 residues. V was cut by 4 bases and J by 5 bases, with 9 bases left in between. The germline V gene has CDR1 SGHTA and CDR2 FQGTGA. CDR3: CASSSGGDEQYF. As DNA, the CDR3 is TGTGCCAGCAGCTCTGGCGGTGACGAGCAGTACTTC. Filled out from reference TRBV7-3 and TRBJ2-7, the complete variable domain reads GAGVSQTPSNKVTEKGKYVELRCDPISGHTALYWYRQSLGQGPEFLIYFQGTGAADDSGLPNDRFFAVRPEGSVSTLKIQRTERGDSAVYLCASSSGGDEQYFGPGTRLTVT.

This clonotype was counted once. J is TRBJ1-1 and V is TRBV19; 9 positions match TRBD1. The V segment lost 11 bases and the J segment 4 bases; nucleotides outside the gene matches: 14. The CDR3 spans 15 residues. The germline CDR1 and CDR2 sequences are LNHDA and SQIVND (reference sequence). Here the CDR3 reads CAARPTGGAATEAFF. CDR3 in DNA: TGTGCCGCAAGACCGACAGGGGGGGCGGCCACTGAAGCTTTCTTT.

Ten or more counts support this clonotype. V gene TRBV24-1 combines with J gene TRBJ1-5; possibly TRBD1 for D (6 bases). This CDR3 is built from 16 residues. CDR1 is KGHDR, CDR2 SFDVKD, per germline. V was clipped by 10 bases and J by 0 bases, with 18 bases between them. The CDR3 region is CATDTGTTSSNQPQHF. In DNA form, the CDR3 reads TGTGCCACGGATACCGGGACAACTTCTAGCAATCAGCCCCAGCATTTT.

The chain uses TRBV7-3 and TRBJ2-2, with a possible D match to TRBD1 (5 bases). Trimming left V 0 bases short and J 2 bases short, with 13 bases between. The CDR3 length is 17 residues. The germline V gene encodes CDR1 SGHTA and CDR2 FQGTGA. DNA for the CDR3: TGTGCCAGCAGCTTAACCTACAGGAGTACTAACACCGGGGAGCTGTTTTTT. It translates to CASSLTYRSTNTGELFF.

As for this clonotype: Just one base apart from a much larger clone, this may be a read error. The chain recombines TRBV18 with TRBJ1-1; 9 nucleotides align to TRBD1. Germline V CDR1 and CDR2: KGHSH, LQKENI. The CDR3 extends over 15 amino acids. The chain's CDR3 is CASTPLTGGNTEAFF. The CDR3 DNA sequence: TGTGCCAGCACACCATTGACAGGGGGTAACACTGAAGCTTTCTTT.

The V and J genes are TRBV6-1 and TRBJ2-7, with D unresolved. V gave up 7 bases and J gave up 5 bases, with 15 bases separating them. CDR3 length: 13 amino acids. CDR1 and CDR2 from the germline V gene are MNHNS and SASEGT. Here the CDR3 DNA reads TGTGCCAGCACCCGTGGCTTCGGGCACGAGCAGTACTTC. Residues: CASTRGFGHEQYF.

The chain employs TRBV2 and TRBJ1-5; D is perhaps TRBD1 (6 bases). Germline V gene sequence: CDR1 SNHLY, CDR2 FYNNEI. V lost 4 bases and J lost 2, with 30 bases in between. The length of the CDR3 is 21 residues. CDR3 residues: CASSAHTQGFFDFLGNQPQHF. The CDR3 nucleotides are TGTGCCAGCAGTGCCCACACCCAGGGGTTCTTCGACTTTTTGGGCAATCAGCCCCAGCATTTT.

Regarding this clonotype: A much larger clonotype is one base distant, so this may be a read error. V usage is TRBV29-1 and J usage is TRBJ1-5, with D unresolved. The V gene's germline CDR1 is SQVTM and CDR2 ANQGSEA. This CDR3 comprises 14 residues. CDR3 coding DNA: TGCATCGTTGAAAGCGGCACTGTGGATCAGCCCCAGCATTTT. This gives the protein CIVESGTVDQPQHF.

Remarks on this clonotype: The conserved phenylalanine or tryptophan normally closing the CDR3 is absent here, so this likely arose from a read error. Because the CDR3's place on the DNA is in doubt, the DNA is left out and the CDR3 is given as listed by TCRdb. The chain combines TRBV12-3 or TRBV12-4 with TRBJ1-4. A total of 16 residues make up the CDR3, ends included. This CDR3 is CASSLGDTELNEKLLC.

This clonotype was counted many times. This rearrangement joins TRBV12-3 or TRBV12-4 to TRBJ2-5; a weak D match, TRBD1 (6 bases). V shed 6 bases and J shed 5 bases, with 16 bases lying between them. This CDR3 has 14 residues. CDR3 DNA sequence: TGTGCCAGCAGCGATAACAGGGATGGGGAGACCCAGTACTTC. It encodes CASSDNRDGETQYF.